This T cell receptor (beta chain) stems from a study of T cells in localized non-small cell lung cancer. Sequencing was performed with immunoSEQ multiplex PCR; in TCRdb, only in-frame clones are kept and a portion is missing. In the table there are 31,000 or so clones, approximately 91% of which are singletons. Study-wide results and caveats: Sequence data derive from only one tumor region, so heterogeneity remains possible.

In regard to this clone: Antigen: not known.

The material sequenced was peripheral blood mononuclear cells, taken before any cancer treatment. The source is a woman aged 40-70 years with stage III lung adenocarcinoma.

The CDR3 spells CASSQDGQGANTQYF. DNA for the CDR3: TGCGCCAGCAGCCAAGATGGGCAGGGGGCGAATACGCAGTATTTT. This chain joins TRBV4-1 and TRBJ2-3, with 8 bases that match TRBD1. Trimming took 0 bases from V and 7 from J; bases not matched to a gene: 6. CDR1 is MGHRA, CDR2 YSYEKL, per germline. CDR3 size: 15 residues.